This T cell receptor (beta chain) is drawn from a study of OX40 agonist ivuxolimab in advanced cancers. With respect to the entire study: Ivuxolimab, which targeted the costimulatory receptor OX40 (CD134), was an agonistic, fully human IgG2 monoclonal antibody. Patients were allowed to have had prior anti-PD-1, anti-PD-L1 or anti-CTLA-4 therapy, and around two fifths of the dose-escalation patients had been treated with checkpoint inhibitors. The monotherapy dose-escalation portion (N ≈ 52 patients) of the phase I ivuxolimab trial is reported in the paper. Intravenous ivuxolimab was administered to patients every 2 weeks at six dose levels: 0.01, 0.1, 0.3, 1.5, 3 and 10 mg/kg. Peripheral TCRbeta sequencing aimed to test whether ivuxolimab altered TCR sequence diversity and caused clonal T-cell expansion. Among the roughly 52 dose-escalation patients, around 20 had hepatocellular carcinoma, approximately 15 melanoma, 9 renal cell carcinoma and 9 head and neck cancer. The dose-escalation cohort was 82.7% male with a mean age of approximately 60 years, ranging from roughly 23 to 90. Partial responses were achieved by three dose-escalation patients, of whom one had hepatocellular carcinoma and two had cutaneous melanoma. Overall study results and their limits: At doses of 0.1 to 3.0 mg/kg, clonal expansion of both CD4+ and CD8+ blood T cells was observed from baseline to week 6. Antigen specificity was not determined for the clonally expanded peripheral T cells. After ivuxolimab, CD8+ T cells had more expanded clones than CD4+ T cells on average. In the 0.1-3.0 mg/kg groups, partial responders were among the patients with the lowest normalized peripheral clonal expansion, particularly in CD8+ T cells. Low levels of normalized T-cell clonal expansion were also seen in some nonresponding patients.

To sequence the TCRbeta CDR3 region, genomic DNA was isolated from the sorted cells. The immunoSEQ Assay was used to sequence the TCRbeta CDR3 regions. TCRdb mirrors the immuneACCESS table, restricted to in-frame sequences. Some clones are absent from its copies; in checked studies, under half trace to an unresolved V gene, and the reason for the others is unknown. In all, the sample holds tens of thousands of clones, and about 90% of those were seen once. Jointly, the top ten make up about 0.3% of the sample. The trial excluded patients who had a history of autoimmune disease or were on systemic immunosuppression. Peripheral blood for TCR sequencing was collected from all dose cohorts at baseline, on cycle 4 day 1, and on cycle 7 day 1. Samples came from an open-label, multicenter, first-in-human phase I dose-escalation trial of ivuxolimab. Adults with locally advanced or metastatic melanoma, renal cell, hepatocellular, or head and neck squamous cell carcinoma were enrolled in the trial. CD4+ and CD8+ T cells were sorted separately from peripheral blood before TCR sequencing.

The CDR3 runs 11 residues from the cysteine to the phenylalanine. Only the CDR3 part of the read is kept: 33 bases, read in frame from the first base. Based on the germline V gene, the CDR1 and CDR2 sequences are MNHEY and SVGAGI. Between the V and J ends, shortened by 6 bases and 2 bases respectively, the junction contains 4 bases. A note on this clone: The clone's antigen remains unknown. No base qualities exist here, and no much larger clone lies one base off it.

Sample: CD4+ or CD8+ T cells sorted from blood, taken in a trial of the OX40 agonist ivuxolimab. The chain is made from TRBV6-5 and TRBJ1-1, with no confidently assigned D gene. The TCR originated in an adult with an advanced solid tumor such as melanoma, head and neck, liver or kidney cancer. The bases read TGTGCCAGCAGGGGAAACACTGAAGCTTTCTTT. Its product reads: CASRGNTEAFF.